This TCR beta chain comes out of a study of lymphopenia after photon versus proton radiotherapy. General study results and limits: Post-nadir TCR diversity decline inversely tracked overall survival among those who died. Post-nadir diversity loss with photons came from oligoclonal expansion, particularly CD8+ Temra cells. Photon-treated patients lost naive T cells and TCR diversity; proton-treated stayed stable.

Clones were read by immunoSEQ multiplex PCR, and TCRdb kept only the in-frame ones, dropping some. The sample lists approximately 65,000 clones, roughly 90% occurring once. Worth noting for this clone: Its antigen is not identified.

The receptor's source is a man older than 75 with esophageal cancer. Sample: peripheral blood, taken from a patient treated with proton-based radiotherapy.

The CDR3 nucleotides read TGTGCCAGCAGTTATAGACAGGCTGGCTATGGCTACACCTTC. Its translation is CASSYRQAGYGYTF. The V call is TRBV6-6, the J call TRBJ1-2; maybe TRBD1 (6 bases). Germline V gene sequence: CDR1 MNHNY, CDR2 SVGAGI (reference sequence). The V end lost 3 bases, the J end lost 4 bases, and 12 bases lay between the germline ends. CDR3 length: 14 amino acids.